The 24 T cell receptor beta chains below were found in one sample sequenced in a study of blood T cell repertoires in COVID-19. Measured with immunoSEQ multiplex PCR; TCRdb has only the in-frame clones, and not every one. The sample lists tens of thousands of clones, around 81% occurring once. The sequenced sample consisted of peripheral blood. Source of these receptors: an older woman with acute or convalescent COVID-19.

The DNA of the CDR3 is TGTGCCAGCAGCGGACTAGCGAGGTCCAATGAGCAGTTCTTC. This sequence encodes CASSGLARSNEQFF. The rearrangement uses TRBV11-3 and TRBJ2-1; 9 positions agree with TRBD2. CDR3 length: 14 amino acids. The germline V gene has CDR1 SGHNT and CDR2 YENEEA. Trimming took 5 bases from V and 6 from J; bases not matched to a gene: 5. Variable domain in full (rest from reference TRBV11-3 and TRBJ2-1): EAGVVQSPRYKIIEKKQPVAFWCNPISGHNTLYWYLQNLGQGPELLIRYENEEAVDDSQLPKDRFSAERLKGVDSTLKIQPAELGDSAVYLCASSGLARSNEQFFGPGTRLTVL.

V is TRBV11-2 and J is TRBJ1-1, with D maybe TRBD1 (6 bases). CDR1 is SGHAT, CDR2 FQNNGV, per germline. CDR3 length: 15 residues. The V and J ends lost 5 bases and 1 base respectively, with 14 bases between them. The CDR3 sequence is CASSLTTGANTEAFF. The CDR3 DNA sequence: TGTGCCAGCAGCCTTACGACAGGAGCGAACACTGAAGCTTTCTTT.

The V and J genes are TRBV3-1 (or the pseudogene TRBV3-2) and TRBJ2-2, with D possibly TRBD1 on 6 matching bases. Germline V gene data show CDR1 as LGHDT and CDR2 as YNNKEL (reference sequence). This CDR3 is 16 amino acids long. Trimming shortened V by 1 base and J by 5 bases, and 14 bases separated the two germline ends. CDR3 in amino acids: CASSQGGRMATGELFF. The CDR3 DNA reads TGTGCCAGCAGCCAAGGGGGGCGGATGGCTACCGGGGAGCTGTTTTTT.

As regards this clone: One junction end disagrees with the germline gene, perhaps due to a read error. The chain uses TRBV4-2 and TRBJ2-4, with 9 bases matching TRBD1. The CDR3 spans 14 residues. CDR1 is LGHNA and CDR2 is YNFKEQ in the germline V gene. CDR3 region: CASSQDLGTGIRYF. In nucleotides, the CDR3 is TGTGCCAGCAGCCAAGATCTGGGGACAGGGATTCGGTACTTC.

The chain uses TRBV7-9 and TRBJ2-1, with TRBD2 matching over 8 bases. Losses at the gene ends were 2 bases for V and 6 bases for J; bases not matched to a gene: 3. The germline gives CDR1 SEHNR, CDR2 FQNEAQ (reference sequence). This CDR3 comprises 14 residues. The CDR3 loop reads CASSLLLAGNEQFF. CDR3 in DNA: TGTGCCAGCAGCTTATTGCTAGCGGGCAATGAGCAGTTCTTC.

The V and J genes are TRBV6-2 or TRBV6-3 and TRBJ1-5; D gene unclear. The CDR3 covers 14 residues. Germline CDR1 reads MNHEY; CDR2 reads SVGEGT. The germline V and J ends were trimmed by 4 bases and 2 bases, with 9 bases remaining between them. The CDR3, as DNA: TGTGCCAGCAGTTTGTTACGGGGCAATCAGCCCCAGCATTTT. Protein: CASSLLRGNQPQHF.

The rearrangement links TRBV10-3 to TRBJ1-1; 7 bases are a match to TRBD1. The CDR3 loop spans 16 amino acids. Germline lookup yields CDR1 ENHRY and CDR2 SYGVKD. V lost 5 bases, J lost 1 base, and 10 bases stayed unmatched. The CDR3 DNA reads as TGTGCCATCAGTAAGACAGGGCCCCGGGGGAACACTGAAGCTTTCTTT. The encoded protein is CAISKTGPRGNTEAFF.

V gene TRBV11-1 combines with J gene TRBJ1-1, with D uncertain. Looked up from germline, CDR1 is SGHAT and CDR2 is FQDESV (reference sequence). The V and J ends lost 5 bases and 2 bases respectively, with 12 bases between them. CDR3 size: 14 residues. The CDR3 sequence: CASSNLALNTEAFF. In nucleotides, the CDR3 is TGTGCCAGCAGCAACCTGGCCTTAAACACTGAAGCTTTCTTT. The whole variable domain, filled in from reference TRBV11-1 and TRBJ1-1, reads EAEVAQSPRYKITEKSQAVAFWCDPISGHATLYWYRQILGQGPELLVQFQDESVVDDSQLPKDRFSAERLKGVDSTLKIQPAELGDSAMYLCASSNLALNTEAFFGQGTRLTVV.

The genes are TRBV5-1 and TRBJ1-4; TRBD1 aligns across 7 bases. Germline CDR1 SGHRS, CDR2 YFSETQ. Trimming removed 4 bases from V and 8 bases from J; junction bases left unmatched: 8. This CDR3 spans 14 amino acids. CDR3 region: CASSTRQGDEKLFF. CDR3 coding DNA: TGCGCCAGCAGCACCCGACAGGGTGACGAAAAACTGTTTTTT.

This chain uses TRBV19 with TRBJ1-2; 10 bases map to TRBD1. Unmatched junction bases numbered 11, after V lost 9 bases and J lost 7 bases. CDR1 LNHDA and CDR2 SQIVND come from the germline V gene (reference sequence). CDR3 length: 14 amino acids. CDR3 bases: TGTGCCAGCCAGGACAGGGGGGCCCGCGGTGGCTACACCTTC. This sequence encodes CASQDRGARGGYTF.

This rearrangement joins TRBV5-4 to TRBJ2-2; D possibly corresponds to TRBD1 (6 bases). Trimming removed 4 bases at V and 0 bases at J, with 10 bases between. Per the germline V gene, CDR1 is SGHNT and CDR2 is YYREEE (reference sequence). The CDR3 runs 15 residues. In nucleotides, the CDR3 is TGTGCCAGCAGCCGACAGGTTACGAACACCGGGGAGCTGTTTTTT. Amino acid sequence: CASSRQVTNTGELFF.

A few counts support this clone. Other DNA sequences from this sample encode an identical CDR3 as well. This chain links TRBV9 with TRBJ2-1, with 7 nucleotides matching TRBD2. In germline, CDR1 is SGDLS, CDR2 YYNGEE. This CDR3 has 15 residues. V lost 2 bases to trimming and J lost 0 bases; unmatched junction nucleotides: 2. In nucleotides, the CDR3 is TGTGCCAGCAGCGTGGGAGGGGACTCCTACAATGAGCAGTTCTTC. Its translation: CASSVGGDSYNEQFF.

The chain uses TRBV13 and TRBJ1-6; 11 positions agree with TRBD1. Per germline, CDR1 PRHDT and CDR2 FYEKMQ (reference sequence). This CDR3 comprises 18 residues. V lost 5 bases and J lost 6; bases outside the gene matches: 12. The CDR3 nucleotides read TGTGCCAGCAGCAGGGGGACCGGGACAGGGGGTTCTAATTCACCCCTCCACTTT. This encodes CASSRGTGTGGSNSPLHF.

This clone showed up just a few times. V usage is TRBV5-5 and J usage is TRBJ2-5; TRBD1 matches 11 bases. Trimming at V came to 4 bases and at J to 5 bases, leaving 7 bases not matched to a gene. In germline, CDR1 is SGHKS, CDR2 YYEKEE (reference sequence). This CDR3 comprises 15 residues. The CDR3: CASSKDRGRLETQYF. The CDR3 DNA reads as TGTGCCAGCAGCAAGGACAGGGGGCGCTTGGAGACCCAGTACTTC.

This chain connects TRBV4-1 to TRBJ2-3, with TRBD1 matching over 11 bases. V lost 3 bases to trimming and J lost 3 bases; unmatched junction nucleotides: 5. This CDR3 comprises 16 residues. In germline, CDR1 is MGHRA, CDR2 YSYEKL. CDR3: CASSHAGQGGTDTQYF. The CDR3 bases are TGCGCCAGCAGCCATGCGGGACAGGGGGGTACAGATACGCAGTATTTT.

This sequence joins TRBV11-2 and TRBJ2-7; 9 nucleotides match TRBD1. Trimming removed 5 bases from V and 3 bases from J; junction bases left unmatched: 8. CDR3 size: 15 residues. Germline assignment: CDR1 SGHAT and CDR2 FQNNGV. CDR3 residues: CASSPGGTGIYEQYF. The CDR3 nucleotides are TGTGCCAGCAGCCCAGGTGGGACAGGGATCTACGAGCAGTACTTC.

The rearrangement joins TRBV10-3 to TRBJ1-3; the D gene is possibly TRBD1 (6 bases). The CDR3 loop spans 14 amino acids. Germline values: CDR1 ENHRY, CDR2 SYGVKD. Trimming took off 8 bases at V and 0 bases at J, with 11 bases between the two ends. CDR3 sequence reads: CAIFQGSSGNTIYF. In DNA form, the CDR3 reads TGTGCCATCTTCCAGGGGAGCTCTGGAAACACCATATATTTT.

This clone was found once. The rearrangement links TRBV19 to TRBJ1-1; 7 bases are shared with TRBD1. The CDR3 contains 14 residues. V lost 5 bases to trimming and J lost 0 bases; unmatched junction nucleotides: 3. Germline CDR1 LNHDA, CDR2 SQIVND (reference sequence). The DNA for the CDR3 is TGTGCCAGTAGTCTGGGACAGTTGAACACTGAAGCTTTCTTT. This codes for CASSLGQLNTEAFF. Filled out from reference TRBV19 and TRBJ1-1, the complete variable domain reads DGGITQSPKYLFRKEGQNVTLSCEQNLNHDAMYWYRQDPGQGLRLIYYSQIVNDFQKGDIAEGYSVSREKKESFPLTVTSAQKNPTAFYLCASSLGQLNTEAFFGQGTRLTVV.

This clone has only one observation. The CDR3 region is CASTATEGFYGYTF. Written as DNA, the CDR3 is TGTGCCAGCACGGCGACGGAGGGGTTCTATGGCTACACCTTC. The rearrangement joins TRBV7-9 to TRBJ1-2; a possible D gene is TRBD1 (5 bases). The length of the CDR3 is 14 residues. The germline V and J ends were trimmed by 7 bases and 4 bases, with 16 bases remaining between them. Per germline, CDR1 SEHNR and CDR2 FQNEAQ (reference sequence).

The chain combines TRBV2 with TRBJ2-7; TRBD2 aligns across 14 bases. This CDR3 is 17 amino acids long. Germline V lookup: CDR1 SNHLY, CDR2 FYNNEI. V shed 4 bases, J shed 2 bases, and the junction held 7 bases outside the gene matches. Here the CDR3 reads CASSGGLAGGKAYEQYF. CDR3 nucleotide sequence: TGTGCCAGCAGTGGTGGACTAGCGGGGGGCAAAGCCTACGAGCAGTACTTC. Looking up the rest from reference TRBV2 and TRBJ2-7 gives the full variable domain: EPEVTQTPSHQVTQMGQEVILRCVPISNHLYFYWYRQILGQKVEFLVSFYNNEISEKSEIFDDQFSVERPDGSNFTLKIRSTKLEDSAMYFCASSGGLAGGKAYEQYFGPGTRLTVT.

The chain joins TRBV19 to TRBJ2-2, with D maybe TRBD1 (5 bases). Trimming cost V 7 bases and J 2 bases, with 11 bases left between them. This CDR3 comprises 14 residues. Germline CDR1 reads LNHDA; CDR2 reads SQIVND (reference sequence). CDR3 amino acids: CASTGFGNTGELFF. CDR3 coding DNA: TGTGCCAGTACAGGGTTTGGCAACACCGGGGAGCTGTTTTTT.

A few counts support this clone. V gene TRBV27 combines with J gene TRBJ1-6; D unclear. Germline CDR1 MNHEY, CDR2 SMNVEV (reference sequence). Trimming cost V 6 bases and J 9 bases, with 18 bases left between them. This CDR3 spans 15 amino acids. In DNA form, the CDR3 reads TGTGCCAGCAGCTATACCCGCATCCGTGGTTCACCCCTCCACTTT. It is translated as CASSYTRIRGSPLHF.

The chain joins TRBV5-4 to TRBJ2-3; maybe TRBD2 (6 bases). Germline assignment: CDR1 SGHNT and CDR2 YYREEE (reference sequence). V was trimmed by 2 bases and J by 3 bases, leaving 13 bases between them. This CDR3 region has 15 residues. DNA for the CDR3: TGTGCCAGCAGCTTTGGAGGGGTGGGAACAGATACGCAGTATTTT. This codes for CASSFGGVGTDTQYF.

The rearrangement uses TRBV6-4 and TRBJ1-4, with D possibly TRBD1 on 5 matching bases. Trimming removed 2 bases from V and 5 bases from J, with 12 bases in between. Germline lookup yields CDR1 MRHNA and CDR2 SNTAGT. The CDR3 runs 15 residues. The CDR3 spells CASSDAGRGNEKLFF. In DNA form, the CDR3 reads TGTGCCAGCAGTGACGCGGGCCGGGGGAATGAAAAACTGTTTTTT.